The rows below give T cell receptor beta chains drawn from one sample of a study of T cells in Graves' hyperthyroidism and ophthalmopathy. A single record per CDR3 protein comes from TCRdb applying MiXCR to the multiplex PCR reads. The repertoire consists of about 400,000 distinct CDR3 sequences, with 14% to 15% occurring once and the leading ten covering over 25%. Sequencing was performed on blood. These receptors were taken from a woman aged 25 to 39 with Graves' hyperthyroidism. Both conserved end residues are part of each CDR3. D genes are given only for firm matches. Rows may omit the clone size; those that give it use once, few, many or a size class.

size: many
J: TRBJ2-7
D: TRBD2
V: TRBV20-1
CDR3: CSIAGVFGEQYF
DNA: TGCAGTATAGCGGGAGTTTTCGGCGAGCAGTACTTC

size: many
J: TRBJ1-1
D: TRBD1
V: TRBV2
CDR3: CASSVRDSFTEAFF
DNA: TGTGCCAGCAGCGTCCGGGACAGCTTCACTGAAGCTTTCTTT

size: many
J: TRBJ2-7
D: NA
V: TRBV15
CDR3: CATSRNRDHAYEQYF
DNA: TGTGCCACCAGCCGGAACCGGGACCACGCCTACGAGCAGTACTTC

size: NA
J: TRBJ1-1
D: NA
V: TRBV7-2
CDR3: CASSLLISPPEAFF
DNA: TGTGCCAGCAGCTTACTGATCAGTCCTCCTGAAGCTTTCTTT

size: many
J: TRBJ2-1
D: TRBD2
V: TRBV11-2
CDR3: CASSLVGLAYEQFF
DNA: TGTGCCAGCAGCTTAGTAGGACTAGCGTATGAGCAGTTCTTC

size: few
J: TRBJ2-1
D: TRBD2
V: TRBV29-1
CDR3: CSAIGTSPYNEQFF
DNA: TGCAGCGCTATCGGGACTAGTCCCTACAATGAGCAGTTCTTC

size: many
J: TRBJ2-1
D: TRBD2
V: TRBV12-3/TRBV12-4
CDR3: CASRRSGSEDEQFF
DNA: TGTGCCAGCAGACGTAGCGGGAGTGAGGATGAGCAGTTCTTC

size: NA
J: TRBJ2-2
D: TRBD1
V: TRBV20-1
CDR3: CSASPRDRGTTGELFF
DNA: TGCAGTGCTAGCCCACGGGACAGGGGGACCACCGGGGAGCTGTTTTTT

size: NA
J: TRBJ1-2
D: NA
V: TRBV30
CDR3: CAWARHEGTGYTF
DNA: TGTGCCTGGGCCAGACATGAGGGAACTGGCTACACCTTC

size: few
J: TRBJ1-4
D: NA
V: TRBV28
CDR3: CASRQGVAEENEKLFF
DNA: TGTGCCAGCAGACAGGGCGTGGCAGAAGAAAATGAAAAACTGTTTTTT

size: few
J: TRBJ2-4
D: TRBD1
V: TRBV9
CDR3: CASSVDRGGQAHIQYF
DNA: TGTGCCAGCAGCGTAGATCGTGGGGGACAGGCTCACATTCAGTACTTC

size: few
J: TRBJ2-2
D: TRBD2
V: TRBV3-1
CDR3: CASRLIAGVATGELFF
DNA: TGTGCCAGCAGGCTTATAGCGGGAGTGGCCACCGGGGAGCTGTTTTTT

size: few
J: TRBJ1-1
D: NA
V: TRBV25-1
CDR3: CASSESRKAGTEAFF
DNA: TGTGCCAGCAGTGAATCTCGTAAGGCGGGCACTGAAGCTTTCTTT

size: NA
J: TRBJ2-5
D: NA
V: TRBV6-5
CDR3: CASSYGLGRGGQETQYF
DNA: TGTGCCAGCAGTTACGGGTTGGGTAGGGGGGGACAAGAGACCCAGTACTTC

size: many
J: TRBJ2-7
D: TRBD2
V: TRBV13
CDR3: CASSLRLAGGYYEQYF
DNA: TGTGCCAGCAGCCTCCGACTAGCGGGAGGGTACTACGAGCAGTACTTC

size: NA
J: TRBJ2-7
D: TRBD1
V: TRBV5-5
CDR3: CASIAKTGTGYYEQYF
DNA: TGTGCCAGCATCGCGAAAACCGGGACAGGGTATTACGAGCAGTACTTC

size: NA
J: TRBJ1-6
D: TRBD1
V: TRBV30
CDR3: CTWSVGQGNSPLHF
DNA: TGTACCTGGAGTGTTGGACAGGGTAATTCACCCCTCCACTTT

size: many
J: TRBJ2-2
D: TRBD2
V: TRBV27
CDR3: CASTQWMAGVTGELFF
DNA: TGTGCCAGCACCCAGTGGATGGCGGGAGTGACCGGGGAGCTGTTTTTT

size: many
J: TRBJ2-1
D: TRBD2
V: TRBV20-1
CDR3: CSASPVAGPDNEQFF
DNA: TGCAGTGCTAGCCCTGTAGCGGGGCCGGACAATGAGCAGTTCTTC

size: few
J: TRBJ2-2
D: TRBD1
V: TRBV6-1
CDR3: CASRQPQGVRNTGELFF
DNA: TGTGCCAGCAGACAACCTCAGGGGGTCCGAAACACCGGGGAGCTGTTTTTT

size: NA
J: TRBJ2-2
D: NA
V: TRBV5-1
CDR3: CASSLDGSGGGELFF
DNA: TGCGCCAGCAGCTTGGATGGTTCCGGGGGCGGGGAGCTGTTTTTT

size: NA
J: TRBJ2-3
D: NA
V: TRBV28
CDR3: CASSPSYGRLADTQYF
DNA: TGTGCCAGCAGTCCCTCGTACGGGAGACTGGCAGATACGCAGTATTTT

size: many
J: TRBJ1-4
D: NA
V: TRBV12-3/TRBV12-4
CDR3: CASSRLRGGWEKLFF
DNA: TGTGCCAGCAGTCGCCTGAGGGGTGGTTGGGAAAAACTGTTTTTT

size: many
J: TRBJ1-3
D: TRBD1
V: TRBV7-9
CDR3: CASSERQGGSGNTIYF
DNA: TGTGCCAGCAGCGAACGACAGGGCGGCTCTGGAAACACCATATATTTT

size: once
J: TRBJ2-1
D: TRBD2
V: TRBV10-2
CDR3: CACKRELEQFF
DNA: TGCGCCTGCAAGCGGGAGCTTGAGCAGTTCTTC

size: many
J: TRBJ2-5
D: NA
V: TRBV12-3/TRBV12-4
CDR3: CASSPRGGYETQYF
DNA: TGTGCCAGCAGTCCCCGAGGGGGTTACGAGACCCAGTACTTC

size: many
J: TRBJ2-3
D: NA
V: TRBV2
CDR3: CASSVPVRGTDTQYF
DNA: TGTGCCAGCAGTGTTCCAGTGCGGGGCACAGATACGCAGTATTTT

size: NA
J: TRBJ2-1
D: TRBD2
V: TRBV24-1
CDR3: CATSDLRLADNEQFF
DNA: TGTGCCACCAGTGATTTGCGGCTAGCGGACAATGAGCAGTTCTTC

size: many
J: TRBJ2-5
D: TRBD1
V: TRBV11-1
CDR3: CASSTGTGQETQYF
DNA: TGTGCCAGCAGCACCGGGACAGGTCAAGAGACCCAGTACTTC